The next 7 T cell receptor beta chains were all read from a single sample in a study of T-cell memory formation after mild COVID-19. One entry per CDR3 protein, called by TCRdb with MiXCR from the 5' RACE reads. The table lists about 400,000 distinct CDR3 sequences, 23% of them singletons. The specimen sequenced was PBMCs or a T cell subset sorted from them (not recorded which). The origin of the receptors is an adult woman who had mild COVID-19 (a few samples of this study predate the infection). Cell type and time point are not known.

In this sample, this clonotype turned up a few times. The J gene is TRBJ2-7, the V gene TRBV7-8, with D perhaps TRBD1 or TRBD2 (5 bases each). The CDR3 totals 14 residues. The germline V gene encodes CDR1 SGHVS and CDR2 FQNEAQ. V was clipped by 0 bases and J by 2 bases, with 8 bases between them. The CDR3 DNA reads TGTGCCAGCAGCTTAGCGGGGACGGCCTACGAGCAGTACTTC. The encoded protein is CASSLAGTAYEQYF.

This CDR3 reads CASSRQAATETQYF. CDR3 nucleotide sequence: TGTGCCAGCAGTCGACAGGCGGCGACGGAGACCCAGTACTTC. The chain joins TRBV12-3 or TRBV12-4 to TRBJ2-5, with D perhaps TRBD1 (6 bases). This CDR3 contains 14 residues. The germline V and J ends were trimmed by 5 bases and 5 bases, with 15 bases remaining between them.

The genes are TRBV6-6 and TRBJ1-1, with a weak D call TRBD1 (5 bases). Germline lookup yields CDR1 MNHNY and CDR2 SVGAGI (reference sequence). The CDR3 totals 12 residues. The germline V and J ends were trimmed by 9 bases and 6 bases, with 14 bases remaining between them. CDR3 region: CASGRGLAEAFF. The CDR3 region has the DNA TGTGCCAGTGGGAGGGGTTTGGCTGAAGCTTTCTTT.

This clonotype has a handful of counts. The V and J genes are TRBV29-1 and TRBJ1-3; D possibly corresponds to TRBD1 (6 bases). V was pared by 7 bases and J by 0 bases, with 16 bases between. The germline V gene encodes CDR1 SQVTM and CDR2 ANQGSEA. The CDR3 consists of 15 residues. For the CDR3, the DNA is TGCAGCGCCCAAACAGGGCCAACCTCTGGAAACACCATATATTTT. It specifies CSAQTGPTSGNTIYF.

The rearrangement joins TRBV4-3 to TRBJ2-1; no clear D. Germline CDR1 reads LGHNA; CDR2 reads YSLEER. CDR3 size: 14 residues. V gave up 0 bases and J gave up 9 bases, with 12 bases separating them. The DNA for the CDR3 is TGCGCCAGCAGCCAAGAGGTCGGCGGCCCTGAGCAGTTCTTC. Translated: CASSQEVGGPEQFF.

This clonotype was observed at least ten times. An end of the junction differs from the germline gene, which may be a read error. V and J are TRBV7-7 and TRBJ2-5; D is perhaps TRBD1 (6 bases). This CDR3 region has 13 residues. Germline CDR1 is SSHAT and CDR2 is FNYEAQ (reference sequence). The CDR3 region has the DNA TGTGCTAGCAGCTTTGGCACAGGGGAGACCCAGTACTTC. It translates to CASSFGTGETQYF.

The CDR3 DNA sequence: TGTGCCAGCAGCCCGGACAGGGGGGCCTATGGCTACACCTTC. Its translation is CASSPDRGAYGYTF. The chain joins TRBV5-4 to TRBJ1-2; 10 nucleotides align to TRBD1. V was clipped by 4 bases and J by 4 bases; unmatched bases: 4. CDR3 length: 14 amino acids. The germline CDR1 and CDR2 sequences are SGHNT and YYREEE (reference sequence).